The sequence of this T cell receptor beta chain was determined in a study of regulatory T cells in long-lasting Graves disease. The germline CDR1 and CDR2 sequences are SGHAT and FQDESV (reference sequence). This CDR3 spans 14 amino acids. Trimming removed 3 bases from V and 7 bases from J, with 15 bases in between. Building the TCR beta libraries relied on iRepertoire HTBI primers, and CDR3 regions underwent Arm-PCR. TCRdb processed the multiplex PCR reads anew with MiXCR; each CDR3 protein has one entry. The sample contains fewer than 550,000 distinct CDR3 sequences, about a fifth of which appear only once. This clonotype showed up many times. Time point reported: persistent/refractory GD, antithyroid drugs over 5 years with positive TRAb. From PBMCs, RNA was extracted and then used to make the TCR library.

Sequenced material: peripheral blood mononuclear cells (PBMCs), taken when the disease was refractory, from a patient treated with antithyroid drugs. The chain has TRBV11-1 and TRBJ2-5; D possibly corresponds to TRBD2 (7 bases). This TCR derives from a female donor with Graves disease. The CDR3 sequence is CASSFMTSRGTQYF. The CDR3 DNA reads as TGTGCCAGCAGCTTCATGACTAGCAGGGGGACCCAGTACTTC.